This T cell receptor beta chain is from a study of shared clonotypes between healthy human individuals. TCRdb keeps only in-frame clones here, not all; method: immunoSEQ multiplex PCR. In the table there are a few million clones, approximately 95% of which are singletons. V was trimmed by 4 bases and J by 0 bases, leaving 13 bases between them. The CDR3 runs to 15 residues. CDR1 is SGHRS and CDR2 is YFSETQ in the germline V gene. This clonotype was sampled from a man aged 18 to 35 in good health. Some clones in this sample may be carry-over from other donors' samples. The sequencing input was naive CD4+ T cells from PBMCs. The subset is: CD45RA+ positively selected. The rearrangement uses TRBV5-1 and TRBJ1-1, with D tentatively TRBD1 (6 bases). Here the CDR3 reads CASSDTGTLNTEAFF. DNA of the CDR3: TGCGCCAGCAGCGACACCGGGACACTGAACACTGAAGCTTTCTTT.